This T cell receptor (beta chain) was recovered during a study of T cell repertoires in ileal Crohn's disease. Study information: All patients had surgery for stricturing (approximately 60%) or penetrating (around 40%) disease. Study-level results: Compared with CD4 T cells, sorted CD8 cells carried more expanded clones.

The CDR3 totals 13 residues. V was cut by 3 bases and J by 8 bases, with 14 bases left in between. Germline CDR1 is SGHRS and CDR2 is YFSETQ. This clone was picked up a small number of times. Its antigen remains unidentified. Assay used: immunoSEQ multiplex PCR; TCRdb lists only in-frame clones, some missing. The data contain 6,000 to 8,000 clones, approximately 80% of them seen just once; the ten biggest clones take up about 2.7%. The specimen was ileal tissue. This TCR was recovered from an adult with Crohn's disease. V usage is TRBV5-1 and J usage is TRBJ1-2; D unresolved. The CDR3 nucleotides read TGCGCCAGCAGCTCCGTCCTTGGAGGAGGCTACACCTTC. Protein product: CASSSVLGGGYTF.